This T cell receptor beta chain was observed in a study of blood T cell repertoires in COVID-19. Repertoires were generated with immunoSEQ multiplex PCR, while TCRdb's copy carries only in-frame clones and drops some. The sample lists about 160,000 clones, more than 60% seen once, with roughly 8% in the top ten. The CDR3 sequence is 15 residues long. V was shortened by 4 bases and J by 4 bases, with 16 bases between the two germline ends. From germline, CDR1 is SEHNR and CDR2 FQNEAQ (reference sequence). This rearrangement joins TRBV7-9 to TRBJ1-1; D is perhaps TRBD1 (6 bases). Sequencing was performed on peripheral blood. The clonotype was recovered from a man between 60 and 70 years old with acute or convalescent COVID-19. The CDR3 DNA is TGTGCCAGCAGCTCACTGGGGGGAGGGGGCACTGAAGCTTTCTTT. Its protein product is CASSSLGGGGTEAFF.